The source of this T cell receptor beta chain is a study of T cells after posttransplantation cyclophosphamide. Regarding the study as a whole: Tissue-infiltrating T cells from skin or gut overlapped little with blood T cells. Donor-recipient repertoire similarity was low at 1-2 months, rising over year one.

This table comes from immunoSEQ multiplex PCR, and its TCRdb copy is limited to in-frame clones, with some not included. Singletons are absent from the sample, which has almost 35,000 clones. Regarding this clone: No antigen is known for it.

After removal of 5 bases from V and 4 bases from J, the junction contained 6 bases not matched to a gene. The CDR3 has 14 amino acids. From germline, CDR1 is LNHDA and CDR2 SQIVND (reference sequence). J is TRBJ1-2 and V is TRBV19; 8 nucleotides match TRBD1. The sequence derives from a woman aged 45-65 years in good health and a related stem cell transplant donor. The specimen was PBMCs. DNA for the CDR3: TGTGCCAGTAGTCAGGGGGCCGGGAGCTATGGCTACACCTTC. This gives the protein CASSQGAGSYGYTF.